These 29 T cell receptor beta chains came from one sample sequenced in a study of cytomegalovirus exposure and HLA in healthy donors. PCR involved 60 Vbeta and 13 Jbeta primers. Here immunoSEQ multiplex PCR was the method, and the copy in TCRdb shows in-frame clones only, minus some. The table has around 100,000 clones, around 73% seen once. The sample comprised PBMCs. The receptors come from a woman in her 40s in good health and CMV-seronegative.

The chain joins TRBV29-1 to TRBJ1-4, with 7 bases lining up with TRBD1. With V trimmed by 3 bases and J by 7 bases, 5 bases remained unmatched. CDR1 and CDR2 from the germline V gene are SQVTM and ANQGSEA. There are 13 residues in the CDR3. Written as DNA, the CDR3 is TGCAGCGTTGACGCAGGGGGGAGTGAAAAACTGTTTTTT. Its protein is CSVDAGGSEKLFF.

V gene TRBV10-2 combines with J gene TRBJ1-2; no reliable D call. Germline V gene sequence: CDR1 WSHSY, CDR2 SAAADI. V lost 2 bases and J lost 5, with 9 bases in between. The CDR3 loop spans 13 amino acids. For the CDR3, the DNA is TGCGCCAGCAGTGAGGGTGCAGGTTATGGCTACACCTTC. It specifies CASSEGAGYGYTF.

The rearrangement links TRBV9 to TRBJ1-3; D remains unclear. V was trimmed by 2 bases and J by 1 base, leaving 10 bases between them. The CDR3 is 15 residues long. CDR1 and CDR2 from the germline V gene are SGDLS and YYNGEE. The CDR3 is CASSVDGTSGNTIYF. In DNA, the CDR3 is TGTGCCAGCAGCGTCGATGGCACATCTGGAAACACCATATATTTT.

This chain connects TRBV5-1 to TRBJ2-2; D might be TRBD2 (5 bases). Looked up from germline, CDR1 is SGHRS and CDR2 is YFSETQ. The CDR3 spans 16 residues. V lost 0 bases and J lost 4, with 13 bases in between. The CDR3 DNA sequence: TGCGCCAGCAGCTTGGCCGGGGTGGGCGGCACCGGGGAGCTGTTTTTT. It yields the protein CASSLAGVGGTGELFF.

This chain links TRBV5-6 with TRBJ1-2; TRBD1 matches at 8 bases. The CDR3 contains 13 residues. The germline gives CDR1 SGHDT, CDR2 YYEEEE. The junction had 5 bases not matched to a gene; V was cut back by 4 bases and J by 6 bases. CDR3 sequence: CASSRDRSDGYTF. For the CDR3, the DNA is TGTGCCAGCAGCCGGGACAGGAGTGATGGCTACACCTTC.

The rearrangement links TRBV9 to TRBJ1-3, with D maybe TRBD1 (5 bases). Per the germline V gene, CDR1 is SGDLS and CDR2 is YYNGEE. This CDR3 is 17 amino acids long. The ends were cut back, 0 bases at V and 0 bases at J, with 13 bases in the middle. CDR3 coding DNA: TGTGCCAGCAGCGTAGAAGGGGACTGGAGCTCTGGAAACACCATATATTTT. Amino acid sequence: CASSVEGDWSSGNTIYF.

The CDR3 nucleotides read TGTGCCAACAAGATCGGGACAGGGGTCCGCGAGCAGTACTTC. This encodes CANKIGTGVREQYF. The V gene is TRBV5-8, the J gene TRBJ2-7; 10 nucleotides align to TRBD1. Germline CDR1 SGHTS, CDR2 YDEGEE. The CDR3 runs 14 residues. Trimming cost V 9 bases and J 6 bases; bases outside gene matches: 12.

The chain employs TRBV10-3 and TRBJ1-1; perhaps TRBD1 as D (6 bases). Germline assignment: CDR1 ENHRY and CDR2 SYGVKD. Trimming cost V 6 bases and J 1 base, with 15 bases left between them. The CDR3 spans 15 residues. CDR3 sequence: CAISQEDRQNTEAFF. Here the CDR3 DNA reads TGTGCCATCAGCCAGGAAGACAGGCAGAACACTGAAGCTTTCTTT.

The chain joins TRBV19 to TRBJ1-1, with 7 bases fitting TRBD1. Germline trimming cut 5 bases from V and 5 bases from J; bases unmatched to any gene: 5. CDR1 is LNHDA and CDR2 is SQIVND in the germline V gene (reference sequence). There are 13 residues in the CDR3. This chain's CDR3 is CASSETGRTEAFF. CDR3 nucleotides: TGTGCCAGTAGTGAGACAGGGAGGACTGAAGCTTTCTTT.

This clone was seen only a few times. J is TRBJ2-7 and V is TRBV28; 7 bases line up with TRBD1. Losses at the gene ends were 6 bases for V and 4 bases for J; bases not matched to a gene: 18. Germline lookup yields CDR1 MDHEN and CDR2 SYDVKM. The CDR3 runs to 17 residues. The CDR3, as DNA: TGTGCCAGCAGCCCAGCCCGACAGGGCCCCCTTCCTTACGAGCAGTACTTC. This gives the protein CASSPARQGPLPYEQYF. Drawing the rest from reference TRBV28 and TRBJ2-7, the complete variable domain is DVKVTQSSRYLVKRTGEKVFLECVQDMDHENMFWYRQDPGLGLRLIYFSYDVKMKEKGDIPEGYSVSREKKERFSLILESASTNQTSMYLCASSPARQGPLPYEQYFGPGTRLTVT.

In this sample, this clone turned up once. This chain links TRBV2 with TRBJ2-5; D is unresolved. The CDR3 length is 13 residues. CDR1 is SNHLY, CDR2 FYNNEI, per germline. V lost 5 bases and J 4 bases, leaving 11 bases between the germline ends. This CDR3 reads CASSYQAGETQYF. The CDR3 DNA follows: TGTGCCAGCAGTTATCAAGCAGGAGAGACCCAGTACTTC. Combining the CDR3 with reference TRBV2 and TRBJ2-5 gives the whole variable domain EPEVTQTPSHQVTQMGQEVILRCVPISNHLYFYWYRQILGQKVEFLVSFYNNEISEKSEIFDDQFSVERPDGSNFTLKIRSTKLEDSAMYFCASSYQAGETQYFGPGTRLLVL.

The rearrangement links TRBV10-3 to TRBJ2-6; TRBD2 matches at 7 bases. J was trimmed by 0 bases and V by 3 bases; bases with no gene match: 5. Germline V gene lookup returns CDR1 ENHRY and CDR2 SYGVKD. There are 17 residues in the CDR3. CDR3 nucleotides: TGTGCCATCAGTGAAGGACTAGGCCCCTCTGGGGCCAACGTCCTGACTTTC. Translated: CAISEGLGPSGANVLTF.

V and J are TRBV28 and TRBJ2-4; TRBD1 matches 8 bases. Trimming took 6 bases from V and 3 from J; bases not matched to a gene: 10. From germline, CDR1 is MDHEN and CDR2 SYDVKM. The CDR3 runs 16 residues. As DNA, the CDR3 is TGTGCCAGCAGGGAGCCAACAGGGGGACGCAAAAACATTCAGTACTTC. It encodes CASREPTGGRKNIQYF.

This sequence joins TRBV27 and TRBJ2-1; TRBD2 matches at 10 bases. The CDR3 runs to 15 residues. The V and J ends lost 1 base and 6 bases, in that order; junction bases with no gene match: 3. Germline V lookup: CDR1 MNHEY, CDR2 SMNVEV (reference sequence). The CDR3 sequence: CASSLYLAGVNEQFF. DNA for the CDR3: TGTGCCAGCAGTTTATATCTAGCGGGAGTCAATGAGCAGTTCTTC.

The V call is TRBV18, the J call TRBJ1-1; weak D call: TRBD1 (6 bases). The CDR3 consists of 17 residues. The germline gives CDR1 KGHSH, CDR2 LQKENI. V was pared by 4 bases and J by 1 base, with 19 bases between. The DNA of the CDR3 is TGTGCCAGCTCACGGGGGCTTAATCCCCCAACGAACACTGAAGCTTTCTTT. This codes for CASSRGLNPPTNTEAFF.

The V gene is TRBV19, the J gene TRBJ2-5; TRBD2 matches at 14 bases. Trimming took 3 bases from V and 4 from J; bases not matched to a gene: 4. The CDR3 is made up of 16 amino acids. In germline, CDR1 is LNHDA, CDR2 SQIVND (reference sequence). The CDR3 reads CASSIGLAGGSETQYF. The CDR3 bases are TGTGCCAGTAGTATCGGACTAGCGGGAGGATCAGAGACCCAGTACTTC.

This clone appeared a single time. One end of the junction fails to match germline, which may point to a read error. The chain uses TRBV19 and TRBJ2-3; TRBD2 might be the D (5 bases). The CDR3 runs 11 residues. Germline V CDR1 and CDR2: LNHDA, SQIVND (reference sequence). The CDR3 region is CANSMEATQYF. DNA for the CDR3: TGTGCCAATAGTATGGAGGCTACGCAGTATTTT.

This clone came up a few times. The chain employs TRBV27 and TRBJ2-1; D perhaps matches TRBD1 (5 bases). V shed 4 bases and J shed 5 bases, with 9 bases lying between them. The V gene's germline CDR1 is MNHEY and CDR2 SMNVEV (reference sequence). The CDR3 is made up of 13 amino acids. Written as DNA, the CDR3 is TGTGCCAGCAGTTCCGCAGGGCACAATGAGCAGTTCTTC. Protein: CASSSAGHNEQFF.

There are a few counts of this clone. This same CDR3 is encoded by further DNA sequences in the sample. The V gene is TRBV28, the J gene TRBJ2-1; 7 nucleotides align to TRBD1. This CDR3 has 14 amino acids. Germline trimming cut 5 bases from V and 4 bases from J; bases unmatched to any gene: 5. Germline values: CDR1 MDHEN, CDR2 SYDVKM. CDR3: CASSGDSIYNEQFF. DNA for the CDR3: TGTGCCAGCAGTGGGGACAGCATTTACAATGAGCAGTTCTTC.

This clone was seen only a few times. The CDR3: CASSLIPQGNEQFF. The CDR3 nucleotides read TGTGCCAGCAGCTTGATCCCCCAGGGGAATGAGCAGTTCTTC. The V and J genes are TRBV5-6 and TRBJ2-1; the D gene is possibly TRBD1 (6 bases). The V gene's germline CDR1 is SGHDT and CDR2 YYEEEE. The CDR3 has 14 amino acids. V dropped 1 base and J dropped 7 bases, with 12 bases sitting between them.

This clone has only a few counts. This chain links TRBV14 with TRBJ1-1, with D possibly TRBD1 on 5 matching bases. The CDR3 is 20 amino acids. CDR1 is SGHDN and CDR2 is FVKESK in the germline V gene. Trimming pared 0 bases from V and 3 bases from J, leaving 26 bases between. In nucleotides, the CDR3 is TGTGCCAGCAGCCAAGATATCTCGGCAGGGAAATACCTCAGGTACACTGAAGCTTTCTTT. It yields the protein CASSQDISAGKYLRYTEAFF.

The chain links TRBV27 to TRBJ2-2; 8 bases are shared with TRBD1. With 5 bases clipped from V and 6 bases from J, the junction kept 8 bases outside the gene matches. The CDR3 loop spans 15 amino acids. CDR1 is MNHEY and CDR2 is SMNVEV in the germline V gene (reference sequence). The CDR3 region is CASSTRPTGAGELFF. The CDR3 nucleotides are TGTGCCAGCAGTACACGTCCGACAGGGGCCGGGGAGCTGTTTTTT.

V is TRBV30 and J is TRBJ1-4, with a tentative D call TRBD1 (6 bases). There are 13 residues in the CDR3. In germline, CDR1 is GTSNPN, CDR2 SVGIG (reference sequence). V lost 8 bases and J 8 bases, leaving 18 bases between the germline ends. The CDR3 is CARNTGTNEKLFF. CDR3 bases: TGTGCCAGAAATACCGGGACAAACGAAAAACTGTTTTTT. The full variable domain, with the rest looked up from reference TRBV30 and TRBJ1-4, is SQTIHQWPATLVQPVGSPLSLECTVEGTSNPNLYWYRQAAGRGLQLLFYSVGIGQISSEVPQNLSASRPQDRQFILSSKKLLLSDSGFYLCARNTGTNEKLFFGSGTQLSVL.

The chain combines TRBV7-2 with TRBJ2-1; TRBD2 agrees at 10 bases. CDR1 is SGHTA, CDR2 FQGNSA, per germline. The V gene end was trimmed by 8 bases and the J gene end by 4 bases; junction bases not matched to a gene: 11. The CDR3 extends over 16 amino acids. In nucleotides, the CDR3 is TGTGCCAGCCAGGAGGGACTAGCGAGAGGATACAATGAGCAGTTCTTC. Its translation is CASQEGLARGYNEQFF.

This chain joins TRBV5-6 and TRBJ2-7; TRBD1 might be the D (5 bases). This CDR3 contains 14 residues. Germline V gene lookup returns CDR1 SGHDT and CDR2 YYEEEE. Trimming removed 3 bases from V and 6 bases from J, with 16 bases in between. CDR3 sequence (DNA): TGTGCCAGCAGCTCCCTGGTCTCTAGGGGCGAGCAGTACTTC. Translation gives CASSSLVSRGEQYF.

J is TRBJ1-1 and V is TRBV10-3, with D unresolved. Germline V gene data show CDR1 as ENHRY and CDR2 as SYGVKD. Trimming stripped 8 bases from V and 7 bases from J, with 11 bases between. The CDR3 has 11 amino acids. The CDR3 region is CAIAVRDEAFF. Here the CDR3 DNA reads TGTGCCATCGCGGTCCGGGATGAAGCTTTCTTT.

The rearrangement joins TRBV27 to TRBJ2-1; possible D gene TRBD2, 5 bases. The CDR3 contains 14 residues. Germline V gives CDR1 MNHEY, CDR2 SMNVEV (reference sequence). V was clipped by 4 bases and J by 3 bases, with 10 bases between them. CDR3 nucleotide sequence: TGTGCCAGCAGTTCCACCCGGGACTACAATGAGCAGTTCTTC. Amino acid sequence: CASSSTRDYNEQFF.

This chain links TRBV9 with TRBJ1-5; no clear D. Germline V gene data show CDR1 as SGDLS and CDR2 as YYNGEE. Deletions cut 4 bases from V and 0 bases from J, with 11 bases between. The CDR3 contains 15 residues. The CDR3 protein is CASSREGYSNQPQHF. The CDR3 DNA sequence: TGTGCCAGCAGCCGAGAGGGTTATAGCAATCAGCCCCAGCATTTT.

The chain recombines TRBV7-8 with TRBJ1-5, with TRBD1 identical over 9 bases. In germline, CDR1 is SGHVS, CDR2 FQNEAQ. V shed 3 bases, J shed 6 bases, and the junction held 9 bases outside the gene matches. This CDR3 region has 16 residues. The DNA for the CDR3 is TGTGCCAGCAGCTTGTGGGGGACAGGGTCCCGTCAGCCCCAGCATTTT. Translating gives CASSLWGTGSRQPQHF.